These T cell receptor beta chains were read from a single sample in a study of OX40 agonist ivuxolimab in advanced cancers. TCRdb's table, derived via immunoSEQ multiplex PCR, lists solely in-frame clones and lacks some. This table holds 40,000 to 50,000 clones, 75% to 85% found once. The sequences come from CD4+ or CD8+ T cells sorted from blood, collected in a trial of the OX40 agonist ivuxolimab. The source of these receptors is an adult with an advanced solid tumor such as melanoma, head and neck, liver or kidney cancer. CDR3s include the opening cysteine and the closing phenylalanine or tryptophan. Each record gives: D gene, clone size, J gene, V gene, CDR3 protein, CDR3 DNA. The D gene is left open where the match is weak. Size is stated for part of the rows, as once, few or many counts, or as a class when the clone is expanded.

d_call: NA
clone_size: NA
j_call: TRBJ2-3
v_call: TRBV12-2
cdr3_aa: CASRLALDRVTDTQYF
cdr3_nt: TGTGCAAGTCGCTTAGCTCTGGACAGGGTAACAGATACGCAGTATTTT

d_call: TRBD1
clone_size: NA
j_call: TRBJ2-1
v_call: TRBV18
cdr3_aa: CASSPTSDRVPYNEQFF
cdr3_nt: TGTGCCAGCTCCCCGACTTCGGACAGGGTCCCCTACAATGAGCAGTTCTTC

d_call: TRBD2
clone_size: once
j_call: TRBJ2-3
v_call: TRBV6-4
cdr3_aa: CASGAGHTDTQYF
cdr3_nt: TGTGCCAGCGGAGCGGGGCACACAGATACGCAGTATTTT

d_call: NA
clone_size: NA
j_call: TRBJ2-6
v_call: TRBV5-6
cdr3_aa: CASSPFSGANVLTF
cdr3_nt: TGTGCCAGCAGCCCCTTCTCTGGGGCCAACGTCCTGACTTTC

d_call: NA
clone_size: NA
j_call: TRBJ2-7
v_call: TRBV6-5
cdr3_aa: CASRTGLSYYEQYF
cdr3_nt: TGTGCCAGCAGAACCGGACTTTCCTACTACGAGCAGTACTTC

d_call: NA
clone_size: NA
j_call: TRBJ2-3
v_call: TRBV7-9
cdr3_aa: CASSRSDTQYF
cdr3_nt: TGTGCCAGCAGCCGTTCGGATACGCAGTATTTT

d_call: NA
clone_size: NA
j_call: TRBJ2-1
v_call: TRBV5-4
cdr3_aa: CASSPDQASHNEQFF
cdr3_nt: TGTGCCAGCAGCCCGGACCAGGCTAGCCACAATGAGCAGTTCTTC

d_call: NA
clone_size: NA
j_call: TRBJ1-5
v_call: TRBV19
cdr3_aa: CASSIFPFNQPQHF
cdr3_nt: TGTGCCAGTAGTATCTTCCCGTTTAATCAGCCCCAGCATTTT

d_call: NA
clone_size: NA
j_call: TRBJ2-3
v_call: TRBV6-1
cdr3_aa: CASSSGGGTDTQYF
cdr3_nt: TGTGCCTCAAGCTCAGGGGGGGGAACAGATACGCAGTATTTT

d_call: NA
clone_size: NA
j_call: TRBJ2-7
v_call: TRBV5-5
cdr3_aa: CASSSGGGSSYEQYF
cdr3_nt: TGTGCCAGCAGCTCAGGGGGCGGGAGCTCCTACGAGCAGTACTTC

d_call: NA
clone_size: NA
j_call: TRBJ1-2
v_call: TRBV6-1
cdr3_aa: CASSEALRRRDYGYTF
cdr3_nt: TGTGCCAGCAGTGAAGCGCTCAGGCGAAGGGACTATGGCTACACCTTC

d_call: NA
clone_size: NA
j_call: TRBJ2-3
v_call: TRBV2
cdr3_aa: CASSWGKVDTQYF
cdr3_nt: TGTGCCAGCAGTTGGGGGAAGGTCGATACGCAGTATTTT

d_call: TRBD1
clone_size: NA
j_call: TRBJ1-5
v_call: TRBV27
cdr3_aa: CASSQAGQGNQPQHF
cdr3_nt: TGTGCCAGCAGCCAGGCGGGACAGGGTAACCAGCCCCAGCATTTT

d_call: NA
clone_size: NA
j_call: TRBJ1-1
v_call: TRBV19
cdr3_aa: CASSPAQGRVGTEAFF
cdr3_nt: TGTGCCAGTAGCCCGGCACAGGGACGTGTAGGGACTGAAGCTTTCTTT

d_call: TRBD2
clone_size: NA
j_call: TRBJ2-3
v_call: TRBV11-2
cdr3_aa: CASSFSGTSGSMNTQYF
cdr3_nt: TGTGCCAGCAGCTTCTCCGGGACTAGCGGGAGTATGAATACGCAGTATTTT

d_call: NA
clone_size: NA
j_call: TRBJ2-2
v_call: TRBV28
cdr3_aa: CASRRDLGSTGELFF
cdr3_nt: TGTGCCAGCAGGCGTGACCTCGGGAGCACCGGGGAGCTGTTTTTT

d_call: TRBD1
clone_size: NA
j_call: TRBJ1-2
v_call: TRBV11-2
cdr3_aa: CASSLAGTGEGYTF
cdr3_nt: TGTGCCAGCAGCTTGGCCGGGACAGGGGAAGGCTACACCTTC

d_call: NA
clone_size: NA
j_call: TRBJ1-2
v_call: TRBV27
cdr3_aa: CASSSLTPPGLTF
cdr3_nt: TGTGCCAGCAGTTCATTGACGCCACCTGGACTCACCTTC

d_call: NA
clone_size: NA
j_call: TRBJ1-2
v_call: TRBV27
cdr3_aa: CASSLGRGNYGYTF
cdr3_nt: TGTGCCAGCAGTCTAGGACGGGGGAACTATGGCTACACCTTC

d_call: NA
clone_size: NA
j_call: TRBJ2-5
v_call: TRBV7-9
cdr3_aa: CASSLKETQYF
cdr3_nt: TGTGCCAGCAGCTTAAAAGAGACCCAGTACTTC

d_call: TRBD1
clone_size: NA
j_call: TRBJ2-3
v_call: TRBV7-8
cdr3_aa: CASSRTGGVDTQYF
cdr3_nt: TGTGCCAGCAGCCGGACAGGGGGCGTAGATACGCAGTATTTT

d_call: TRBD2
clone_size: once
j_call: TRBJ2-7
v_call: TRBV4-1
cdr3_aa: CASSQGTSGPYEQYF
cdr3_nt: TGCGCCAGCAGCCAGGGGACTAGCGGACCCTACGAGCAGTACTTC

d_call: TRBD1
clone_size: NA
j_call: TRBJ2-1
v_call: TRBV5-1
cdr3_aa: CASSLQGVADNEQFF
cdr3_nt: TGCGCCAGCAGCCTACAGGGGGTGGCTGACAATGAGCAGTTCTTC

d_call: NA
clone_size: few
j_call: TRBJ1-1
v_call: TRBV2
cdr3_aa: CASRRGTEAFF
cdr3_nt: TGTGCCAGCAGACGCGGCACTGAAGCTTTCTTT

d_call: NA
clone_size: NA
j_call: TRBJ2-1
v_call: TRBV6-5
cdr3_aa: CASSSLSSGRYNEQFF
cdr3_nt: TGTGCCAGCAGTTCCCTCAGTAGCGGACGATACAATGAGCAGTTCTTC

d_call: TRBD1
clone_size: NA
j_call: TRBJ2-1
v_call: TRBV9
cdr3_aa: CASSVGDRVGYNEQFF
cdr3_nt: TGTGCCAGCAGCGTTGGGGACAGGGTGGGTTACAATGAGCAGTTCTTC

d_call: NA
clone_size: NA
j_call: TRBJ2-2
v_call: TRBV18
cdr3_aa: CASSPFHGSATGELFF
cdr3_nt: TGTGCCAGCTCACCATTTCACGGGAGTGCCACCGGGGAGCTGTTTTTT

d_call: NA
clone_size: NA
j_call: TRBJ1-5
v_call: TRBV2
cdr3_aa: CASSDQGGQPQHF
cdr3_nt: TGTGCCAGCAGTGACCAGGGCGGACAGCCCCAGCATTTT

d_call: NA
clone_size: NA
j_call: TRBJ1-4
v_call: TRBV25-1
cdr3_aa: CASSAGSNEKLFF
cdr3_nt: TGTGCCAGCAGTGCAGGATCCAATGAAAAACTGTTTTTT

d_call: TRBD2
clone_size: NA
j_call: TRBJ2-7
v_call: TRBV5-1
cdr3_aa: CASSLGPSGRPGYEQYF
cdr3_nt: TGCGCCAGCAGCTTGGGGCCTAGCGGGAGGCCGGGTTACGAGCAGTACTTC

d_call: TRBD2
clone_size: NA
j_call: TRBJ2-7
v_call: TRBV19
cdr3_aa: CASSIDPAGGPYEQYF
cdr3_nt: TGTGCCAGTAGTATAGATCCGGCGGGAGGCCCCTACGAGCAGTACTTC

d_call: NA
clone_size: NA
j_call: TRBJ2-3
v_call: TRBV27
cdr3_aa: CASSLTAYSTDTQYF
cdr3_nt: TGTGCCAGCAGTTTAACCGCCTACAGCACAGATACGCAGTATTTT

d_call: NA
clone_size: NA
j_call: TRBJ2-7
v_call: TRBV9
cdr3_aa: CASSVSTYGSEQYF
cdr3_nt: TGTGCCAGCAGCGTCTCGACGTACGGTAGCGAGCAGTACTTC

d_call: NA
clone_size: NA
j_call: TRBJ1-1
v_call: TRBV6-5
cdr3_aa: CASRLTVNTEAFF
cdr3_nt: TGTGCCAGCAGATTGACAGTGAACACTGAAGCTTTCTTT

d_call: NA
clone_size: NA
j_call: TRBJ2-3
v_call: TRBV5-1
cdr3_aa: CASTLEVLHTDTQYF
cdr3_nt: TGCGCCAGCACCCTCGAGGTATTACACACAGATACGCAGTATTTT

d_call: NA
clone_size: NA
j_call: TRBJ2-7
v_call: TRBV28
cdr3_aa: CASRAMDNYEQYF
cdr3_nt: TGTGCCAGCAGGGCGATGGACAACTACGAGCAGTACTTC

d_call: TRBD1
clone_size: NA
j_call: TRBJ2-3
v_call: TRBV7-2
cdr3_aa: CASSSGTVSTDTQYF
cdr3_nt: TGTGCCAGCAGTTCCGGGACAGTGTCCACAGATACGCAGTATTTT

d_call: NA
clone_size: NA
j_call: TRBJ1-1
v_call: TRBV7-2
cdr3_aa: CASSLQGNPTLAFF
cdr3_nt: TGTGCCAGCAGCTTACAGGGGAATCCGACGTTAGCTTTCTTT

d_call: TRBD2
clone_size: NA
j_call: TRBJ2-5
v_call: TRBV5-4
cdr3_aa: CASSLPAGKETQYF
cdr3_nt: TGTGCCAGCAGCTTGCCAGCGGGGAAAGAGACCCAGTACTTC

d_call: NA
clone_size: NA
j_call: TRBJ1-2
v_call: TRBV18
cdr3_aa: CASSPDGNYGYTF
cdr3_nt: TGTGCCAGCTCACCAGACGGGAACTATGGCTACACCTTC

d_call: NA
clone_size: NA
j_call: TRBJ2-5
v_call: TRBV28
cdr3_aa: CASSPLSEGETQYF
cdr3_nt: TGTGCCAGCAGTCCGCTTTCGGAAGGGGAGACCCAGTACTTC

d_call: NA
clone_size: NA
j_call: TRBJ2-1
v_call: TRBV29-1
cdr3_aa: CSVVSRDNEQFF
cdr3_nt: TGCAGCGTTGTGAGTAGGGACAATGAGCAGTTCTTC

d_call: NA
clone_size: NA
j_call: TRBJ1-1
v_call: TRBV18
cdr3_aa: CASSTDRNTEAFF
cdr3_nt: TGTGCCAGCTCAACGGACAGGAACACTGAAGCTTTCTTT

d_call: NA
clone_size: NA
j_call: TRBJ1-6
v_call: TRBV7-9
cdr3_aa: CASSRDQGSNSPLHF
cdr3_nt: TGTGCCAGCAGCCGCGACCAGGGGTCGAATTCACCCCTCCACTTT

d_call: NA
clone_size: NA
j_call: TRBJ2-6
v_call: TRBV30
cdr3_aa: CAWRRTPGANVLTF
cdr3_nt: TGTGCCTGGAGACGGACTCCTGGGGCCAACGTCCTGACTTTC

d_call: NA
clone_size: NA
j_call: TRBJ1-4
v_call: TRBV5-1
cdr3_aa: CASSFQGATNEKLFF
cdr3_nt: TGCGCCAGCAGCTTTCAGGGTGCAACTAATGAAAAACTGTTTTTT

d_call: TRBD2
clone_size: NA
j_call: TRBJ2-1
v_call: TRBV6-6
cdr3_aa: CASSFPSGRNEQFF
cdr3_nt: TGTGCCAGCAGTTTCCCTAGCGGGCGCAATGAGCAGTTCTTC

d_call: NA
clone_size: NA
j_call: TRBJ2-3
v_call: TRBV5-1
cdr3_aa: CASSGGQPSTDTQYF
cdr3_nt: TGCGCCAGCAGTGGTGGACAACCTAGCACAGATACGCAGTATTTT

d_call: NA
clone_size: NA
j_call: TRBJ2-2
v_call: TRBV19
cdr3_aa: CASSIRGGGELFF
cdr3_nt: TGTGCCAGTAGTATCAGGGGTGGCGGGGAGCTGTTTTTT

d_call: TRBD1
clone_size: NA
j_call: TRBJ2-1
v_call: TRBV10-3
cdr3_aa: CAIKEDRGNEQFF
cdr3_nt: TGTGCCATCAAGGAGGACAGGGGCAATGAGCAGTTCTTC

d_call: NA
clone_size: NA
j_call: TRBJ2-3
v_call: TRBV5-1
cdr3_aa: CASSLDSTGDTQYF
cdr3_nt: TGCGCCAGCAGCTTAGATAGTACGGGAGATACGCAGTATTTT

d_call: NA
clone_size: NA
j_call: TRBJ1-1
v_call: TRBV6-5
cdr3_aa: CASSYSSGAATEAFF
cdr3_nt: TGTGCCAGCAGTTACTCGTCAGGGGCCGCCACTGAAGCTTTCTTT

d_call: NA
clone_size: NA
j_call: TRBJ2-2
v_call: TRBV10-1
cdr3_aa: CASRGGNTGELFF
cdr3_nt: TGCGCCAGCAGAGGGGGGAACACCGGGGAGCTGTTTTTT

d_call: TRBD1
clone_size: NA
j_call: TRBJ1-2
v_call: TRBV28
cdr3_aa: CASSKDRGYGYTF
cdr3_nt: TGTGCCAGCAGTAAGGACAGGGGCTATGGCTACACCTTC

d_call: TRBD1
clone_size: once
j_call: TRBJ1-1
v_call: TRBV6-5
cdr3_aa: CASSYSNQGATEAFF
cdr3_nt: TGTGCCAGCAGTTACTCTAACCAGGGGGCGACTGAAGCTTTCTTT

d_call: NA
clone_size: NA
j_call: TRBJ1-1
v_call: TRBV11-3
cdr3_aa: CASSLVADTEAFF
cdr3_nt: TGTGCCAGCAGCTTAGTGGCAGACACTGAAGCTTTCTTT

d_call: NA
clone_size: NA
j_call: TRBJ2-7
v_call: TRBV4-1
cdr3_aa: CASSQGQNLHEQYF
cdr3_nt: TGCGCCAGCAGCCAAGGACAGAACCTCCACGAGCAGTACTTC

d_call: TRBD2
clone_size: NA
j_call: TRBJ2-5
v_call: TRBV6-1
cdr3_aa: CASSGLAGELGTQYF
cdr3_nt: TGTGCCAGCAGTGGACTAGCGGGAGAGTTAGGGACCCAGTACTTC